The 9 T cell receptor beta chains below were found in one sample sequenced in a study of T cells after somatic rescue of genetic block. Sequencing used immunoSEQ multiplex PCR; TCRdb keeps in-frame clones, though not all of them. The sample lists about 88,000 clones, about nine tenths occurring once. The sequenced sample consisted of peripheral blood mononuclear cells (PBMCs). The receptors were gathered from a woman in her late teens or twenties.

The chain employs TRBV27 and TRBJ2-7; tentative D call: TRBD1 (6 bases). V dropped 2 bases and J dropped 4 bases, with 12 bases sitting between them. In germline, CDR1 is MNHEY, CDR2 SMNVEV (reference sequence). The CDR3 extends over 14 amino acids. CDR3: CASSLVQGAYEQYF. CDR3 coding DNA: TGTGCCAGCAGTTTAGTACAGGGAGCGTACGAGCAGTACTTC.

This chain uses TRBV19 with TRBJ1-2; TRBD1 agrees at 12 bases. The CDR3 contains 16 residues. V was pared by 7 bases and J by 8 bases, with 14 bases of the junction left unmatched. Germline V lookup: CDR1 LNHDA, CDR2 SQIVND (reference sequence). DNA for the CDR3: TGTGCCAGTACCAGACTCGGGGGACAGGGGGCGAAAGGCTACACCTTC. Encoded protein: CASTRLGGQGAKGYTF.

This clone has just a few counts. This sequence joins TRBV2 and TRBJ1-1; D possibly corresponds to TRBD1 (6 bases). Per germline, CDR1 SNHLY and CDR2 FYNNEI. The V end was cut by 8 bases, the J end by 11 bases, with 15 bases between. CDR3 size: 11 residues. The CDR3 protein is CASQGRSGAFF. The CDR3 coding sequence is TGTGCCAGCCAGGGGAGGTCGGGGGCTTTCTTT.

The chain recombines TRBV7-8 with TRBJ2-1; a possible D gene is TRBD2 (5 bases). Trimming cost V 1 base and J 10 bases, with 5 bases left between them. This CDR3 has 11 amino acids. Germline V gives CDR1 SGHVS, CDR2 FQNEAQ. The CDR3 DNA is TGTGCCAGCAGCTTAGAGCGGGAGCAGTTCTTC. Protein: CASSLEREQFF.

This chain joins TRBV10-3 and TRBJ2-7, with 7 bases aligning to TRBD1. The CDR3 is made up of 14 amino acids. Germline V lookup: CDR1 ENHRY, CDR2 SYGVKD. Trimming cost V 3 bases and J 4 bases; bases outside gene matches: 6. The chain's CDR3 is CAISENLQGYEQYF. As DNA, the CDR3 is TGTGCCATCAGTGAAAACCTACAGGGGTACGAGCAGTACTTC.

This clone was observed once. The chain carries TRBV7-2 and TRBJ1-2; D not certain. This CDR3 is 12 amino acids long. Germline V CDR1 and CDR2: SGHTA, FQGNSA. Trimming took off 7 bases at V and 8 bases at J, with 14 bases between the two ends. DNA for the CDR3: TGTGCCAGCAACCCTACAGCCGGGGGCTACACCTTC. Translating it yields CASNPTAGGYTF.

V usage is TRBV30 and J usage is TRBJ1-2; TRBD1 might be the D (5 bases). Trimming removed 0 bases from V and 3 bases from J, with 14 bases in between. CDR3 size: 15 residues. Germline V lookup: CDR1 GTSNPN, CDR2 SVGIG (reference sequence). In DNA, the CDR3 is TGTGCCTGGAGTGTTCCATCCAGGGACTACTATGGCTACACCTTC. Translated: CAWSVPSRDYYGYTF. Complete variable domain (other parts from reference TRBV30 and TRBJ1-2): SQTIHQWPATLVQPVGSPLSLECTVEGTSNPNLYWYRQAAGRGLQLLFYSVGIGQISSEVPQNLSASRPQDRQFILSSKKLLLSDSGFYLCAWSVPSRDYYGYTFGSGTRLTVV.

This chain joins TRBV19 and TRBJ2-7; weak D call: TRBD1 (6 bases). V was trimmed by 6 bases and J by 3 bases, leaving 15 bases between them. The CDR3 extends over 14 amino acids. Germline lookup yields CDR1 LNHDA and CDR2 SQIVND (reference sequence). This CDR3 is CASSQGHEHYEQYF. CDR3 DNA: TGTGCCAGTAGCCAGGGACACGAACACTACGAGCAGTACTTC.

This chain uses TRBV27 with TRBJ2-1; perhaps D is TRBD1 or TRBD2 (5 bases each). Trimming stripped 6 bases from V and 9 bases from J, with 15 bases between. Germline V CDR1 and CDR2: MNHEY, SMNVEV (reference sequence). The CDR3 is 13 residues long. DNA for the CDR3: TGTGCCAGCAGGCTTCCGGGGACCATTGAGCAGTTCTTC. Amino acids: CASRLPGTIEQFF.